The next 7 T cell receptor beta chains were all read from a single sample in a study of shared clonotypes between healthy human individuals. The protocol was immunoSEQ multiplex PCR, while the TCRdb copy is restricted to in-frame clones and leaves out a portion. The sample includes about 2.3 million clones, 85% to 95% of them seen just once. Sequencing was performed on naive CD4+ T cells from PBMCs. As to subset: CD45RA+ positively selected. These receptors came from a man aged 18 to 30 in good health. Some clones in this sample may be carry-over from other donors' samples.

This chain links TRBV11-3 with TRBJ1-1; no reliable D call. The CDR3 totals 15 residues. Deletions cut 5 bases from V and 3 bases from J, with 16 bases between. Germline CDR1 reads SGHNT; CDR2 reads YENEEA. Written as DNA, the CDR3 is TGTGCCAGCAGCCTATCCTCCCAAGGGCACACTGAAGCTTTCTTT. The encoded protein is CASSLSSQGHTEAFF.

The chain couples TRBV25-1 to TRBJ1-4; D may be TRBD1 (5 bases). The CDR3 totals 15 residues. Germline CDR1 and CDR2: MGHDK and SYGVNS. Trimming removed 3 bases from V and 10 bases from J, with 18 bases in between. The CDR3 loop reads CASSDPGQGTGKLFF. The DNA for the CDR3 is TGTGCCAGCAGTGACCCGGGCCAGGGAACGGGAAAACTGTTTTTT.

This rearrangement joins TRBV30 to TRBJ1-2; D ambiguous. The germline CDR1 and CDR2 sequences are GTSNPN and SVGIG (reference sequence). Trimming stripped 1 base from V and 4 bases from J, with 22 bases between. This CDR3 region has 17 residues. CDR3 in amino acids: CAWSAPLLSDGLYGYTF. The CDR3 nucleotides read TGTGCCTGGAGTGCCCCCTTACTCTCGGACGGCCTCTATGGCTACACCTTC.

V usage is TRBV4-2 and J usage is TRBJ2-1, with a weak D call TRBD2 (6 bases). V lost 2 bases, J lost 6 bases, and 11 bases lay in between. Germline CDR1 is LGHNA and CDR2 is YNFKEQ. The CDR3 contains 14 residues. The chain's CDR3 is CASSQLRDSNEQFF. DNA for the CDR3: TGTGCCAGCAGCCAACTCCGGGACTCCAATGAGCAGTTCTTC.

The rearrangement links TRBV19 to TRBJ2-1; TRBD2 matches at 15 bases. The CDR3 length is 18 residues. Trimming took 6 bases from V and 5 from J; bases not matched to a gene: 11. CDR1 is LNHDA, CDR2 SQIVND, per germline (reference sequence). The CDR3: CASSEGLAGGGINNEQFF. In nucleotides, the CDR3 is TGTGCCAGTAGCGAGGGACTAGCGGGAGGTGGCATAAACAATGAGCAGTTCTTC.

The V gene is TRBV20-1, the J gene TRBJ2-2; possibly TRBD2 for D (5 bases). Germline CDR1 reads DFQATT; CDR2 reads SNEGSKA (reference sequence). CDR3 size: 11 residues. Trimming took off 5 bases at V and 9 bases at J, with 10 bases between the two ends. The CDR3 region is CSAYGGRELFF. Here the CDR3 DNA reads TGCAGTGCTTACGGCGGGCGGGAGCTGTTTTTT.

DNA for the CDR3: TGTGCCAGCAGGCGACTCCGATCAACCCACAATGAGCAGTTCTTC. This gives the protein CASRRLRSTHNEQFF. V and J are TRBV7-3 and TRBJ2-1; D gene unclear. Germline lookup yields CDR1 SGHTA and CDR2 FQGTGA. The CDR3 is 15 residues long. V was clipped by 6 bases and J by 5 bases, with 17 bases between them.